The 20 T cell receptor beta chains presented below share a single source sample, sequenced in a study of T cell changes during pregnancy in multiple sclerosis. TCRdb's copy holds only in-frame clones and misses some; the assay was immunoSEQ multiplex PCR. The sample records tens of thousands of clones, about 90% being singletons. This material consisted of peripheral blood, taken in the third trimester of pregnancy. The origin of the receptors is a female donor in good health, enrolled as a control in a pregnancy study.

This chain connects TRBV4-3 to TRBJ2-1; the match to TRBD2 covers 7 bases. Trimming took 0 bases from V and 5 from J; bases not matched to a gene: 7. CDR3 length: 16 residues. Germline lookup yields CDR1 LGHNA and CDR2 YSLEER. CDR3 region: CASSQDELAWDNEQFF. CDR3 nucleotide sequence: TGCGCCAGCAGCCAAGATGAACTAGCGTGGGACAATGAGCAGTTCTTC.

This chain joins TRBV23-1 and TRBJ1-5, with no clear D. TRBV23-1 is reported as an ORF; its role is uncertain. The CDR3 totals 17 residues. V lost 0 bases and J lost 3, with 15 bases in between. The CDR3 is CASSQSYFRFNNQPQHF. For the CDR3, the DNA is TGCGCCAGCAGTCAATCGTACTTCAGGTTCAACAATCAGCCCCAGCATTTT.

The chain joins TRBV28 to TRBJ2-2; 7 bases match TRBD1. CDR3 size: 15 residues. Per the germline V gene, CDR1 is MDHEN and CDR2 is SYDVKM. V trimming: 6 bases; J trimming: 0 bases; junction bases outside the gene matches: 4. The CDR3, as DNA: TGTGCCAGCAGGCCCCAGGGGGCGAACACCGGGGAGCTGTTTTTT. Protein product: CASRPQGANTGELFF.

The chain is built from TRBV14 and TRBJ1-4, with 8 bases lining up with TRBD1. The germline gives CDR1 SGHDN, CDR2 FVKESK. The CDR3 covers 19 residues. Germline trimming cut 0 bases from V and 6 bases from J; bases unmatched to any gene: 15. The CDR3 loop reads CASSQDWVQGAGVDEKLFF. The CDR3 DNA sequence: TGTGCCAGCAGCCAAGATTGGGTCCAGGGGGCTGGAGTAGATGAAAAACTGTTTTTT.

The chain combines TRBV9 with TRBJ2-3; 8 bases are shared with TRBD2. The CDR3 runs 16 residues. With 1 base clipped from V and 1 base from J, the junction kept 5 bases outside the gene matches. The germline CDR1 and CDR2 sequences are SGDLS and YYNGEE. The CDR3 loop is CASSVTAGARTDTQYF. In DNA, the CDR3 is TGTGCCAGCAGCGTAACAGCGGGGGCCCGCACAGATACGCAGTATTTT.

The V call is TRBV30, the J call TRBJ2-2; maybe TRBD1 (5 bases). This CDR3 spans 13 amino acids. Per germline, CDR1 GTSNPN and CDR2 SVGIG (reference sequence). The V end was cut by 4 bases, the J end by 7 bases, with 13 bases between. The CDR3 region has the DNA TGTGCCTGGAATGTTGGGGCTGGCGGGGAGCTGTTTTTT. Amino acids: CAWNVGAGGELFF.

V gene TRBV27 combines with J gene TRBJ2-7, with TRBD1 matching over 10 bases. Germline assignment: CDR1 MNHEY and CDR2 SMNVEV (reference sequence). This CDR3 contains 17 residues. V was clipped by 4 bases and J by 4 bases; unmatched bases: 13. CDR3 region: CASSSYARDRGRYEQYF. In nucleotides, the CDR3 is TGTGCCAGCAGTTCATATGCCCGGGACAGGGGAAGGTACGAGCAGTACTTC.

The chain links TRBV4-2 to TRBJ1-1; D gene unclear. The CDR3 consists of 14 residues. Trimming stripped 0 bases from V and 1 base from J, with 6 bases between. Germline CDR1 is LGHNA and CDR2 is YNFKEQ. CDR3 coding DNA: TGTGCCAGCAGCCAAGATTCCAGGAACACTGAAGCTTTCTTT. Translating it yields CASSQDSRNTEAFF.

The chain recombines TRBV9 with TRBJ2-5; D is ambiguous. The germline CDR1 and CDR2 sequences are SGDLS and YYNGEE. The CDR3 consists of 11 residues. Trimming removed 0 bases at V and 5 bases at J, with 2 bases between. The CDR3 DNA follows: TGTGCCAGCAGCGTAGCGGAGACCCAGTACTTC. Translating it yields CASSVAETQYF.

The chain carries TRBV29-1 and TRBJ2-1, with 7 bases fitting TRBD2. The V gene end was trimmed by 4 bases and the J gene end by 10 bases; junction bases not matched to a gene: 13. Germline CDR1 is SQVTM and CDR2 is ANQGSEA. The CDR3 extends over 14 amino acids. The CDR3 loop reads CSVAGGGLGKEQFF. CDR3 in DNA: TGCAGCGTTGCTGGGGGGGGTTTGGGAAAGGAGCAGTTCTTC.

The rearrangement uses TRBV4-3 and TRBJ1-2; 7 bases fit TRBD1. The CDR3 totals 13 residues. Germline CDR1 reads LGHNA; CDR2 reads YSLEER. The V gene end was trimmed by 3 bases and the J gene end by 6 bases; junction bases not matched to a gene: 4. In DNA, the CDR3 is TGCGCCAGCAGCCATGGGACAGTAGATGGCTACACCTTC. Protein product: CASSHGTVDGYTF.

DNA of the CDR3: TGTGCCAGCAGTTTCTCAGGGAGAGGCGGCTATGGCTACACCTTC. This sequence encodes CASSFSGRGGYGYTF. This chain joins TRBV6-5 and TRBJ1-2, with a tentative D call TRBD1 (5 bases). CDR3 length: 15 residues. Trimming took off 4 bases at V and 4 bases at J, with 16 bases between the two ends. The germline gives CDR1 MNHEY, CDR2 SVGAGI.

The gene calls are TRBV7-9 and TRBJ1-6; no reliable D call. Germline V gene sequence: CDR1 SEHNR, CDR2 FQNEAQ (reference sequence). V lost 1 base and J 5 bases, leaving 12 bases between the germline ends. The CDR3 loop spans 16 amino acids. The CDR3 reads CASSLGREIDNSPLHF. For the CDR3, the DNA is TGTGCCAGCAGCTTAGGTCGGGAGATCGATAATTCACCCCTCCACTTT.

The chain uses TRBV5-4 and TRBJ2-3, with TRBD2 matching 7 bases. The J segment lost 0 bases and the V segment lost 0 bases, leaving 4 bases of the junction unmatched. This CDR3 contains 16 residues. Per germline, CDR1 SGHNT and CDR2 YYREEE (reference sequence). This CDR3 reads CASSLELATSTDTQYF. DNA of the CDR3: TGTGCCAGCAGCTTGGAACTAGCGACTAGCACAGATACGCAGTATTTT.

A single count supports this clone. This sequence joins TRBV4-3 and TRBJ1-5, with D unresolved. Germline V lookup: CDR1 LGHNA, CDR2 YSLEER. This CDR3 has 14 residues. V was trimmed by 0 bases and J by 6 bases, leaving 9 bases between them. CDR3 DNA sequence: TGCGCCAGCAGCCAAGACTGGGGAGTTCAGCCCCAGCATTTT. It is translated as CASSQDWGVQPQHF.

This CDR3 reads CATSVAEATEAFF. CDR3 DNA: TGTGCCACCAGCGTGGCAGAGGCCACTGAAGCTTTCTTT. The chain couples TRBV15 to TRBJ1-1; D ambiguous. The V end was cut by 5 bases, the J end by 4 bases, with 11 bases between. This CDR3 has 13 residues. Germline CDR1 and CDR2: LNHNV and YYDKDF (reference sequence). Combining the CDR3 with reference TRBV15 and TRBJ1-1 gives the whole variable domain DAMVIQNPRYQVTQFGKPVTLSCSQTLNHNVMYWYQQKSSQAPKLLFHYYDKDFNNEADTPDNFQSRRPNTSFCFLDIRSPGLGDTAMYLCATSVAEATEAFFGQGTRLTVV.

The V call is TRBV19, the J call TRBJ2-7, with D perhaps matching TRBD1 (6 bases). Germline lookup yields CDR1 LNHDA and CDR2 SQIVND (reference sequence). V gave up 3 bases and J gave up 4 bases, with 13 bases separating them. This CDR3 contains 14 residues. The CDR3 DNA reads as TGTGCCAGTAGTATCGGGGCAGGGGAATACGAGCAGTACTTC. Translating gives CASSIGAGEYEQYF.

This rearrangement joins TRBV4-3 to TRBJ2-7; maybe TRBD2 (5 bases). The CDR3 is made up of 13 amino acids. CDR1 is LGHNA, CDR2 YSLEER, per germline. The V end was cut by 3 bases, the J end by 4 bases, with 10 bases between. The CDR3 spells CASSQNEGYEQYF. CDR3 DNA: TGCGCCAGCAGCCAGAACGAGGGATACGAGCAGTACTTC.

This chain links TRBV12-5 with TRBJ2-7, with TRBD1 identical over 11 bases. The CDR3 has 14 residues. Germline assignment: CDR1 LGHNT and CDR2 FRNRAP. V shed 5 bases, J shed 3 bases, and the junction held 3 bases outside the gene matches. The CDR3 bases are TGTGCTAGTGGTAGTGGGACAGGGGGCTACGAGCAGTACTTC. Its protein is CASGSGTGGYEQYF.

This clone appeared once. CDR3 DNA: TGTGCCAGTAGCACGGACAGGTGGGGCATTCAGTACTTC. As protein: CASSTDRWGIQYF. The chain has TRBV19 and TRBJ2-4; 7 positions agree with TRBD1. The germline V gene has CDR1 LNHDA and CDR2 SQIVND (reference sequence). The CDR3 totals 13 residues. V lost 6 bases and J lost 9; bases outside the gene matches: 8. Combining the CDR3 with reference TRBV19 and TRBJ2-4 gives the whole variable domain DGGITQSPKYLFRKEGQNVTLSCEQNLNHDAMYWYRQDPGQGLRLIYYSQIVNDFQKGDIAEGYSVSREKKESFPLTVTSAQKNPTAFYLCASSTDRWGIQYFGAGTRLSVL.